This TCR beta chain came from a study of CD8 T cells in ankylosing spondylitis (dated by TCRdb to about 2017). Background for the entire study: The study profiled T cell receptor beta repertoires in healthy donors and ankylosing spondylitis patients to find disease-linked TCR variants. The full study cohort comprised around 25 ankylosing spondylitis patients and 110 or so healthy donors. Peripheral blood was sampled, and synovial fluid was also collected from ankylosing spondylitis patients.

Sequencing took place on an Illumina HiSeq 2500. Quantitative 5'-RACE with molecular barcodes was the method used to prepare the TCR beta libraries. In the paper's pipeline: To identify disease-linked TCR variants, a new computational method was used, one built on a probabilistic model of VDJ rearrangement. In-frame beta chains were kept once TCRdb had trimmed the public reads at Q25 with fastp and called clones with MiXCR. Rows are combined by CDR3 protein, so each entry shows the most common genes and DNA. TCRdb's processing, not the study's, gives the V and J calls here. This sample has 700,000 to 850,000 distinct CDR3 sequences in its table, and 10% to 15% of those were observed once. The ten largest clones represent approximately 0.5% of the sample. Overall results and qualifications from the work: Blood from ankylosing spondylitis patients appeared to be characterized by a TCR beta motif made up of under ten highly homologous amino acid variants. Some of the motif variants had been reported before in the synovial fluid and blood of reactive arthritis patients, a finding that suggests common disease-initiation mechanisms. Significant enrichment of the disease-linked clones was reported in matched synovial fluid samples from ankylosing spondylitis patients. A CD8+ phenotype was shown by the disease-linked clones, which were found at relatively low frequencies in peripheral blood.

As encoded in the germline V gene, CDR1 is SGHTA while CDR2 is FQGNSA. The CDR3 has 15 amino acids, counting the end cysteine and phenylalanine. Just CDR3 DNA is preserved here, 45 bases in frame from base 1. Deletion took 5 bases off V and 4 bases off J, with a span of 15 bases between the germline ends. Of note for this clonotype: The clone's antigen remains unknown. No per-base quality is available; no much larger clone lies one base away.

The TCR originated in a male donor with ankylosing spondylitis. Recombination joined TRBV7-2 with TRBJ1-5; possibly the D gene is TRBD1, per 5 matching bases. Sequencing was carried out using blood, either unsorted or a sorted T cell fraction (not recorded which). The nucleotides read TGTGCCAGCAGCCCGGGACCTCAACGGAATCAGCCCCAGCATTTT. Its protein product is CASSPGPQRNQPQHF.